This T cell receptor beta chain was captured in a study of CXCR3-negative and CXCR3-positive naive CD8 T cells (dated by TCRdb to between 2017 and 2020). With regard to the full study: Around 140 million TRB reads were obtained in total, roughly 1.5 +/- 0.3 million reads per library. Data from 11 donors, pooled across two independent experiments, went into the diversity and physicochemical repertoire analyses. TRBV-TRBJ cluster analysis included naive subsets from a handful of donors and memory cells from 3 donors.

For CDR1 and CDR2, the germline V gene lists SGHVS and FQNEAQ. From its cysteine to its phenylalanine, the CDR3 spans 16 amino acids. The DNA is unrecorded. General study outcomes and caveats: TRB CDR3s from CXCR3-positive naive cells showed higher hydrophobicity (lower Kidera factor 4), lower energy, and higher strength and volume indices than CXCR3-negative naive cells. Naive CXCR3-negative and CXCR3-positive cells from the same donor showed similar TRBV-TRBJ usage, whereas memory cells showed distinct patterns. Because surface CD5, which has been linked to self-reactivity in mice, was comparable between naive subsets, TCR interaction strength was also inferred from TRB CDR3 physicochemical properties. CXCR3 expression partially decreased after cryopreservation, so most assays used freshly isolated PBMCs. Both naive subsets had comparably high repertoire diversity, while memory CD8+ T cells had much lower repertoire diversity.

For every CD8+ T cell subset, around 300,000 cells were flow-sorted straight into RLT lysis buffer, and each subset was sorted in triplicate. Naive CD8+ T cells were defined stringently as CD45RO-CCR7+CD27+CD95- to exclude memory contaminants. Standard density gradient centrifugation was used to isolate peripheral blood mononuclear cells from buffy coats. A FACSAria III was used to flow-sort naive CD8+ T cells into CXCR3-negative and CXCR3-positive populations. Total RNA was extracted from sorted cells with an RNeasy Mini Kit. Concerning this clonotype itself: It lacks a known antigen.

Sequenced on a NextSeq 550. The Human TCR Profiling Kit (MiLaboratory) was used to prepare UMI-labeled 5' RACE TRB cDNA libraries. The full amount of extracted RNA was used for cDNA synthesis, and the full amount of resulting cDNA was used for PCR amplification. Libraries were prepared in parallel using an identical number of PCR cycles. The original methods were these. MIGEC and MiXCR extracted about 53,000 +/- 10,000 unique UMI-labeled TRB cDNA molecules per library, requiring at least two reads per UMI. On average, about 40,000 +/- 10,000 functional in-frame TRB CDR3 nucleotide clonotypes lacking stop codons were found per library. After downsampling to 5000 UMI-labeled TRB molecules per sample, diversity metrics such as normalized Shannon-Wiener and Chao1 were calculated in VDJtools. VDJtools computed clonotype-size-weighted physicochemical properties of the central five CDR3 residues: interaction energy, strength, volume and Kidera factor 4. After the reads were reprocessed by TCRdb, one entry was made per CDR3 protein sequence, with no DNA. What appears here as the V and J calls and clone size reflects TCRdb's work, not the paper's. The sample table records 95,000 to 100,000 distinct CDR3 sequences. Jointly, the top ten make up about 1.1% of the sample.

This sequence was found in a human donor in good health. Some clones in this sample may be carry-over from other donors' samples. Sequencing used naive CXCR3+ CD8+ T cells from blood. The cell subset or site label on this specimen signifies: CD45RO-CCR7+CD27+CD95- naive CD8+ T cells expressing CXCR3 (TNR3+). The chain was built from TRBV7-8 and TRBJ2-7; lacking DNA, the TRBD1 call made by TCRdb goes unchecked. CDR3 reads: CASSERGTDPSLGQYF.